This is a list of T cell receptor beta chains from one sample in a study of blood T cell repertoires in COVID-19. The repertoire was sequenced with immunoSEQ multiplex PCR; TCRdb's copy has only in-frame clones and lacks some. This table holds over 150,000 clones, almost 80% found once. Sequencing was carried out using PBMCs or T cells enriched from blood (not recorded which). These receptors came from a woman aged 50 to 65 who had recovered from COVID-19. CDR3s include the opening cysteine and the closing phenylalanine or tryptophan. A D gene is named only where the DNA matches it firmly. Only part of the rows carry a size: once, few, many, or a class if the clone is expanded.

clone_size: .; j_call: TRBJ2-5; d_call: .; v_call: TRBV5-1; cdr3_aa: CASSSSQGPQETQYF; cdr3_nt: TGCGCCAGCAGCTCTTCTCAGGGGCCCCAAGAGACCCAGTACTTC
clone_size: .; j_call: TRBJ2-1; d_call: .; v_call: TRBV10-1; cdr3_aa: CASSEQVGHHQNGQFF; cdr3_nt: TGCGCCAGCAGTGAACAGGTGGGACACCACCAAAATGGGCAGTTCTTC
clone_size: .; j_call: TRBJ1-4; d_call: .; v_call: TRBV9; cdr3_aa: CASSRQATNEKLFF; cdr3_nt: TGTGCCAGTTCCCGACAGGCAACTAATGAAAAACTGTTTTTT
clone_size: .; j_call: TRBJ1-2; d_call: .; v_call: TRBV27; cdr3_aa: CASRLTGTAGYTF; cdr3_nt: TGTGCCAGCAGACTAACAGGGACCGCTGGCTACACCTTC
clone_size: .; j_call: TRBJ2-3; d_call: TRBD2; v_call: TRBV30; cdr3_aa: CAWNSPGGSTDTQYF; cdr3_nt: TGTGCCTGGAACTCCCCGGGGGGGAGCACAGATACGCAGTATTTT
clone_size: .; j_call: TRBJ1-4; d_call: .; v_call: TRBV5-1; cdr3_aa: CASRLPGGANEKLFF; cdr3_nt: TGCGCCAGCAGACTTCCCGGGGGAGCTAATGAAAAACTGTTTTTT
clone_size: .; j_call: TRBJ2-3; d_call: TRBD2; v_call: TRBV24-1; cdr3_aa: CATSDWGGSTDTQYF; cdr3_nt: TGTGCCACCAGTGATTGGGGGGGTAGCACAGATACGCAGTATTTT
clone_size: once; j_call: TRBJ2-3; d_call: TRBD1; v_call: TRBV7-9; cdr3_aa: CASIPRQGGTPNTDTQYF; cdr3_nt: TGTGCCAGCATCCCCCGACAGGGCGGCACTCCCAACACAGATACGCAGTATTTT
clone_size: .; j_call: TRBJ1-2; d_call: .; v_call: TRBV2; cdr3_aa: CASSGEGRNNYGYTF; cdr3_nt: TGTGCCAGCAGTGGGGAGGGACGGAACAACTATGGCTACACCTTC
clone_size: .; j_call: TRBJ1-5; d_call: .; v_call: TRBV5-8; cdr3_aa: CASSLGAVSNQPQHF; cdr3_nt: TGTGCCAGCAGCCTGGGGGCCGTTAGCAATCAGCCCCAGCATTTT
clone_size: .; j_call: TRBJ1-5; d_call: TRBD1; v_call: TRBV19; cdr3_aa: CASALQGDSNQPQHF; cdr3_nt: TGTGCCAGCGCCTTACAGGGGGATAGCAATCAGCCCCAGCATTTT
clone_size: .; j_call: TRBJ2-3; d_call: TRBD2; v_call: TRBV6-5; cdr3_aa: CASSYGLAGGSDTQYF; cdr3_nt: TGTGCCAGCAGTTACGGGCTAGCGGGAGGTTCAGATACGCAGTATTTT
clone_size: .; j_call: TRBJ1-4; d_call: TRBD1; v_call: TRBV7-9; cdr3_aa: CASSQGQGEKLFF; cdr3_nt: TGTGCCAGCAGCCAGGGACAGGGTGAAAAACTGTTTTTT
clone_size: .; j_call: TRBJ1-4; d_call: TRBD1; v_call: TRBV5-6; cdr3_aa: CASSQGQGYWGGEKLFF; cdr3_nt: TGTGCCAGCAGCCAAGGACAGGGATACTGGGGAGGTGAAAAACTGTTTTTT
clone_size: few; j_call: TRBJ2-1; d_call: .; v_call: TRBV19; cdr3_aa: CASSILGGSYNEQFF; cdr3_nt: TGTGCCAGTAGTATTCTGGGGGGATCCTACAATGAGCAGTTCTTC
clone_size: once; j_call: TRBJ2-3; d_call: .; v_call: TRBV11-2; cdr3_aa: CASSFGQGSDTQYF; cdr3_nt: TGTGCCAGCAGCTTTGGCCAGGGGTCAGATACGCAGTATTTT
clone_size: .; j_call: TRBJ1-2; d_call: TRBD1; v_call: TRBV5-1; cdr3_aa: CASSSGQGALGGYTF; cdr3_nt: TGCGCCAGCAGCTCTGGACAGGGGGCGCTGGGTGGCTACACCTTC
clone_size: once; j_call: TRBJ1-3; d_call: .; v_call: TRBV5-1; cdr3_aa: CASSLGQSAGNTIYF; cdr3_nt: TGCGCCAGCAGCTTGGGACAAAGTGCTGGAAACACCATATATTTT
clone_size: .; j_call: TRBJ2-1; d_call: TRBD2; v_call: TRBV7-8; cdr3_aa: CASGTTNSYNEQFF; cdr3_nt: TGTGCCAGCGGGACTACGAACTCCTACAATGAGCAGTTCTTC
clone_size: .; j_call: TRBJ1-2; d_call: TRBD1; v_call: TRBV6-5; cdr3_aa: CASSLGTGSPHGYTF; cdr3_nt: TGTGCCAGCAGTTTGGGGACAGGTTCTCCTCATGGCTACACCTTC